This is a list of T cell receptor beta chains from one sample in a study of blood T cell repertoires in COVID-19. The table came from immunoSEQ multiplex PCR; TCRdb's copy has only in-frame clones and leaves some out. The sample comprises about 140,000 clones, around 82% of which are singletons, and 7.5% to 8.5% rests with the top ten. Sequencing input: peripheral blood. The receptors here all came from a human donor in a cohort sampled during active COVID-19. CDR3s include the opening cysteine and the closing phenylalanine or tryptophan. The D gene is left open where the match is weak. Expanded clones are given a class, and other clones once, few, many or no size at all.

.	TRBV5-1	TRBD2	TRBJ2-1	CASSLVAGEYNEQFF	TGCGCCAGCAGCTTGGTTGCGGGGGAGTACAATGAGCAGTTCTTC
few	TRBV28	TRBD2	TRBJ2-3	CASSLRLAGGRDTQYF	TGTGCCAGCAGTTTAAGGCTAGCGGGGGGGCGGGATACGCAGTATTTT
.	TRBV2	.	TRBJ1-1	CASTIRGGSTEAFF	TGTGCCAGCACCATAAGGGGGGGTTCCACTGAAGCTTTCTTT
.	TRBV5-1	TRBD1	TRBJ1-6	CASRQGGPSLSPLHF	TGCGCCAGCCGGCAAGGGGGCCCTAGTCTTTCACCCCTCCACTTT
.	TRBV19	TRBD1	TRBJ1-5	CASRPGSGGREPQHF	TGTGCCAGTAGACCAGGGTCAGGGGGCCGCGAGCCCCAGCATTTT
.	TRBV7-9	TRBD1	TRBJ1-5	CASSSGQVSNQPQHF	TGTGCCAGCAGCTCCGGACAGGTGAGCAATCAGCCCCAGCATTTT
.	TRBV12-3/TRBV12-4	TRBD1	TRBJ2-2	CASSPQGVGELFF	TGTGCCAGCAGTCCCCAGGGGGTCGGGGAGCTGTTTTTT
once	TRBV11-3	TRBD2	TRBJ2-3	CASSLRGGSDTQYF	TGTGCCAGCAGCCTGCGGGGGGGGTCAGATACGCAGTATTTT
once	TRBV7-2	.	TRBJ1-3	CASSTGTHGNTIYF	TGTGCCAGCAGCACCGGGACACACGGAAACACCATATATTTT
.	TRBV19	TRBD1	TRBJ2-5	CASRPTGALGTQYF	TGTGCCAGTAGACCGACAGGGGCCCTTGGGACCCAGTACTTC
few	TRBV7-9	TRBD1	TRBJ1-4	CASRRTGAVEKLFF	TGTGCCAGCAGACGTACAGGGGCGGTTGAAAAACTGTTTTTT
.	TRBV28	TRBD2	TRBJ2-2	CASSRAGGGVLTGELFF	TGTGCCAGCAGCCGGGCTGGCGGGGGAGTTTTGACCGGGGAGCTGTTTTTT
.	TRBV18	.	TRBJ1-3	CASSPPPRGSTGNTIYF	TGTGCCAGCTCACCACCCCCCAGGGGAAGCACTGGAAACACCATATATTTT
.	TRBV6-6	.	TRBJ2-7	CASSRDREQYF	TGTGCCAGCAGCCGCGACAGGGAGCAGTACTTC
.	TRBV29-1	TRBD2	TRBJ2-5	CSVEPAGGIQETQYF	TGCAGCGTTGAACCAGCGGGGGGAATCCAAGAGACCCAGTACTTC
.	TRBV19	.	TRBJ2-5	CASSTPGQETQYF	TGTGCCAGTAGTACGCCCGGCCAAGAGACCCAGTACTTC
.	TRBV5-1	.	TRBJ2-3	CASSLGGGAAKNTDTQYF	TGCGCCAGCAGCTTAGGTGGGGGCGCCGCGAAAAACACAGATACGCAGTATTTT
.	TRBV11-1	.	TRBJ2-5	CASSLQEETQYF	TGTGCCAGCAGCTTACAGGAAGAGACCCAGTACTTC
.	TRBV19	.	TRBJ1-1	CAIRSGDTEAFF	TGTGCCATCAGAAGCGGGGACACTGAAGCTTTCTTT
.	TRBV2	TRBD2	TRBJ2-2	CASTPGGLAGGQGGELFF	TGTGCCAGCACCCCTGGTGGACTAGCGGGGGGGCAGGGCGGGGAGCTGTTTTTT
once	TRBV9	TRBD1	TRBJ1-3	CASSPGQGISGNTIYF	TGTGCCAGCAGCCCCGGACAGGGAATCTCTGGAAACACCATATATTTT
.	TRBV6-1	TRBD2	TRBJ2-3	CASSKAGASDTQYF	TGTGCCAGCAGTAAAGCGGGGGCCTCCGATACGCAGTATTTT
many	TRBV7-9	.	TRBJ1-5	CASSSSPRQPQHF	TGTGCCAGCAGTTCGTCCCCCCGTCAGCCCCAGCATTTT
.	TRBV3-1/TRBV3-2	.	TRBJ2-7	CASSQDPPGRNEQYF	TGTGCCAGCAGCCAAGATCCGCCAGGGAGGAACGAGCAGTACTTC
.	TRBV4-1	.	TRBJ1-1	CASSQGIFRADTEAFF	TGCGCCAGCAGCCAAGGTATCTTCAGGGCAGACACTGAAGCTTTCTTT
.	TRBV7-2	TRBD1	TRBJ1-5	CASSRGGTGRQPQHF	TGTGCCAGCAGCAGGGGTGGGACAGGGAGGCAGCCCCAGCATTTT
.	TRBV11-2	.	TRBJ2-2	CASSLIWGAGELFF	TGTGCCAGCAGCCTCATATGGGGGGCCGGGGAGCTGTTTTTT
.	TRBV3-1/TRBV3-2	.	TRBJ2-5	CASSQDWDTGQETQYF	TGTGCCAGCAGCCAAGATTGGGACACGGGCCAAGAGACCCAGTACTTC
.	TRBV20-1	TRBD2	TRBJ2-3	CSASSGGADTQYF	TGCAGTGCTAGTAGCGGGGGGGCAGATACGCAGTATTTT
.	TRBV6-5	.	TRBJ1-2	CASRKQDNYGYTF	TGTGCCAGCAGGAAACAGGATAACTATGGCTACACCTTC
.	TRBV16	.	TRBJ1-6	CASSPLEGNNSPLHF	TGTGCCAGCAGCCCCTTAGAGGGCAATAATTCACCCCTCCACTTT
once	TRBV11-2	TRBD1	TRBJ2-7	CASSPNPGQGSREQYF	TGTGCCAGCAGCCCCAATCCGGGACAGGGGTCTCGGGAGCAGTACTTC
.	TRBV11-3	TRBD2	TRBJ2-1	CASSLGLAGRTSYNEQFF	TGTGCCAGCAGCTTAGGACTAGCGGGGCGAACCTCCTACAATGAGCAGTTCTTC
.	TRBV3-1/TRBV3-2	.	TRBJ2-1	CASSPTGGSYNEQFF	TGTGCCAGCAGCCCGACCGGGGGCTCCTACAATGAGCAGTTCTTC
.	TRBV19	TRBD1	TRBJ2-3	CASSIRTGSADTQYF	TGTGCCAGTAGTATCCGGACAGGTTCCGCAGATACGCAGTATTTT
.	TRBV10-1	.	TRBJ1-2	CASSESDNSNYGYTF	TGCGCCAGCAGTGAGTCGGACAACTCTAACTATGGCTACACCTTC
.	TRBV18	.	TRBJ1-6	CASSPRGRDSPLHF	TGTGCCAGCTCACCGCGGGGGAGGGATTCACCCCTCCACTTT
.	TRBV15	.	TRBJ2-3	CATSSQVASAGTDTQYF	TGTGCCACCAGCAGCCAGGTGGCTAGCGCTGGGACAGATACGCAGTATTTT
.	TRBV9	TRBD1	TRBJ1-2	CASSVGQGEVGYTF	TGTGCCAGCAGCGTAGGCCAGGGGGAGGTTGGCTACACCTTC
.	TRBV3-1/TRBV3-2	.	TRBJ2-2	CASSQDPGLLGTGELFF	TGTGCCAGCAGCCAAGATCCTGGACTGTTAGGCACCGGGGAGCTGTTTTTT
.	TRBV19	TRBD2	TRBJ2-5	CASSIPSGGVETQYF	TGTGCCAGTAGTATCCCCTCCGGGGGGGTGGAGACCCAGTACTTC
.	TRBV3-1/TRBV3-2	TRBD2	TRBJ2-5	CASSQGGGLQETQYF	TGTGCCAGCAGCCAGGGCGGGGGGCTCCAAGAGACCCAGTACTTC